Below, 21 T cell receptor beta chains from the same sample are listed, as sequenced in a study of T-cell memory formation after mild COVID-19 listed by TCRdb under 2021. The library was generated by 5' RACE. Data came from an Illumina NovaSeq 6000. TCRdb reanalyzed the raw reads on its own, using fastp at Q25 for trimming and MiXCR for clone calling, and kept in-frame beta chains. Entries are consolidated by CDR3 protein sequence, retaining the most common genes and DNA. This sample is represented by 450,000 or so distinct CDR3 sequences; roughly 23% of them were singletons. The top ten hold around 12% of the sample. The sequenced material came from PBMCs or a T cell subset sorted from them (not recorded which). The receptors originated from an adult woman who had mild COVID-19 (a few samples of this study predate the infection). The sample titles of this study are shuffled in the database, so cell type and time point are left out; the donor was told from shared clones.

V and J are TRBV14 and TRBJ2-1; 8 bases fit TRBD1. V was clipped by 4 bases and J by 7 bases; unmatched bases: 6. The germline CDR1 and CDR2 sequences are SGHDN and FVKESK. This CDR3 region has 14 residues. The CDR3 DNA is TGTGCCAGCAGCCGACGGACAGGGAGGAATGAGCAGTTCTTC. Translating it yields CASSRRTGRNEQFF.

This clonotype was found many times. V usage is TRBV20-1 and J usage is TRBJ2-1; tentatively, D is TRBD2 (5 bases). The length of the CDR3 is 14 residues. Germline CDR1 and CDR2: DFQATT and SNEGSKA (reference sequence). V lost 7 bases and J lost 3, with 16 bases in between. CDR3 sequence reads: CSGRRSGNYNEQFF. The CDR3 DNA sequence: TGCAGTGGTAGGAGAAGCGGAAACTACAATGAGCAGTTCTTC.

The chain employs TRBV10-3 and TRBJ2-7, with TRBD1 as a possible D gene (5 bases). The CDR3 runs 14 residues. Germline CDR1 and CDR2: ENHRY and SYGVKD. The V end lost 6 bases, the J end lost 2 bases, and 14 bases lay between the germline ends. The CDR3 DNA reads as TGTGCCATCAGAGACATTAGGGGCGCCTACGAGCAGTACTTC. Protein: CAIRDIRGAYEQYF.

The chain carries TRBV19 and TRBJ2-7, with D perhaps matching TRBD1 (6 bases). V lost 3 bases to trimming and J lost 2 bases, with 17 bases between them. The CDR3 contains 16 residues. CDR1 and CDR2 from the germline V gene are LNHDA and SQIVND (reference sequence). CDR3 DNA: TGTGCCAGTAGTATTGGGGGCGGCAGGCGTACCTACGAGCAGTACTTC. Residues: CASSIGGGRRTYEQYF.

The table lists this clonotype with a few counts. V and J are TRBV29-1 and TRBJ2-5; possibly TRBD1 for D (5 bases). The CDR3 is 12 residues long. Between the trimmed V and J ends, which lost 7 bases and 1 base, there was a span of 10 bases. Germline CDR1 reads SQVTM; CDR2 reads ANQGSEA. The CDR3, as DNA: TGCAGCGCCCTTGGGGCCCAAGAGACCCAGTACTTC. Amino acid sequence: CSALGAQETQYF.

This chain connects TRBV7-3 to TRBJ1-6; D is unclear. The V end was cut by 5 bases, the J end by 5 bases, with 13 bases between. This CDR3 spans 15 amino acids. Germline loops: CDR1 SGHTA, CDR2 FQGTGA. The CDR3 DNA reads TGTGCCAGCAGCGAACGCCGGGCCCATAATTCACCCCTCCACTTT. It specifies CASSERRAHNSPLHF. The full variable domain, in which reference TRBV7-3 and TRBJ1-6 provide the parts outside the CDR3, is GAGVSQTPSNKVTEKGKYVELRCDPISGHTALYWYRQSLGQGPEFLIYFQGTGAADDSGLPNDRFFAVRPEGSVSTLKIQRTERGDSAVYLCASSERRAHNSPLHFGNGTRLTVT.

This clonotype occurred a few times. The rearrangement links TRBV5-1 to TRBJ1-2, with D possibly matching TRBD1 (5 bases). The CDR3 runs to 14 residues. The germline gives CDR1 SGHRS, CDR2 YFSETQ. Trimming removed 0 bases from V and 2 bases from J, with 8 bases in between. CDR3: CASSLGAGNYGYTF. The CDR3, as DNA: TGCGCCAGCAGCTTGGGCGCAGGGAACTATGGCTACACCTTC.

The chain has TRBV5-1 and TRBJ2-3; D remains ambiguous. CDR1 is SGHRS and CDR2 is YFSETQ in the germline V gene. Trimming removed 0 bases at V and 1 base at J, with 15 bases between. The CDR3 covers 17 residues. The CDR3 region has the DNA TGCGCCAGCAGCTTGGCCGGGCCAAGGGCGGGCACAGATACGCAGTATTTT. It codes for CASSLAGPRAGTDTQYF. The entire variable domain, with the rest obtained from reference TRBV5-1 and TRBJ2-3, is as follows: KAGVTQTPRYLIKTRGQQVTLSCSPISGHRSVSWYQQTPGQGLQFLFEYFSETQRNKGNFPGRFSGRQFSNSRSEMNVSTLELGDSALYLCASSLAGPRAGTDTQYFGPGTRLTVL.

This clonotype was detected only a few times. The DNA for the CDR3 is TGTGCCAGCAGCCCGACAGAAGATACGCAGTATTTT. This gives the protein CASSPTEDTQYF. The chain uses TRBV6-6 and TRBJ2-3; maybe TRBD1 (5 bases). Looked up from germline, CDR1 is MNHNY and CDR2 is SVGAGI (reference sequence). V was trimmed by 6 bases and J by 5 bases, leaving 9 bases between them. The CDR3 consists of 12 residues.

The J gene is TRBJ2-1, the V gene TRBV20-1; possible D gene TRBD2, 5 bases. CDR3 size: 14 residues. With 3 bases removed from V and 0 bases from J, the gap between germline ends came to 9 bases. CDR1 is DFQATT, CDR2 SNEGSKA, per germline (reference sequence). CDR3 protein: CSASYRGSYNEQFF. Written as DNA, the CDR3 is TGCAGTGCTAGTTACCGGGGCTCCTACAATGAGCAGTTCTTC.

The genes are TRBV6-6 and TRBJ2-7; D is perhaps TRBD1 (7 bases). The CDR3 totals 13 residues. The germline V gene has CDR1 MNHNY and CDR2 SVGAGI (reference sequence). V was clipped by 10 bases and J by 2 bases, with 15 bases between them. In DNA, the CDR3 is TGTGCCATACGGGGGACAGCTACCTACGAGCAGTACTTC. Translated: CAIRGTATYEQYF.

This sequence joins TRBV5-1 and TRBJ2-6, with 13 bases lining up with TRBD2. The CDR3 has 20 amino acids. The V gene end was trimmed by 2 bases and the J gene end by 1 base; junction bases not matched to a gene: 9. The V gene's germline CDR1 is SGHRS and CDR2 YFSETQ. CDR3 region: CASSFRRLAGGKSGANVLTF. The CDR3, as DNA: TGCGCCAGCAGCTTCCGGAGACTAGCGGGAGGAAAGTCTGGGGCCAACGTCCTGACTTTC.

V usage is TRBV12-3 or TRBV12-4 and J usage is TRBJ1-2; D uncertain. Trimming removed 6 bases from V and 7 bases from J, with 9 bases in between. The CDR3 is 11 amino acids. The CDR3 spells CASSGGVGYTF. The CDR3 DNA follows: TGTGCCAGCAGCGGCGGGGTTGGCTACACCTTC.

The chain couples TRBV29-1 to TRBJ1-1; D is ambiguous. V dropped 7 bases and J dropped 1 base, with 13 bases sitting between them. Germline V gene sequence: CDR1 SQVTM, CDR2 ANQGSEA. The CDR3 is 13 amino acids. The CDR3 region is CSASGPKNTEAFF. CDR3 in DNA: TGCAGCGCTTCGGGTCCCAAGAACACTGAAGCTTTCTTT.

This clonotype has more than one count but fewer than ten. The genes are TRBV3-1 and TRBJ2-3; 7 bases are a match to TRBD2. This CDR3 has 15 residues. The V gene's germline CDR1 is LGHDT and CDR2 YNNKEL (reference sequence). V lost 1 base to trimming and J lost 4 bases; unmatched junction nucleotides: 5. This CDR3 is CASSQAAGVPDTQYF. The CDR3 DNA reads TGTGCCAGCAGCCAAGCGGCGGGGGTGCCAGATACGCAGTATTTT.

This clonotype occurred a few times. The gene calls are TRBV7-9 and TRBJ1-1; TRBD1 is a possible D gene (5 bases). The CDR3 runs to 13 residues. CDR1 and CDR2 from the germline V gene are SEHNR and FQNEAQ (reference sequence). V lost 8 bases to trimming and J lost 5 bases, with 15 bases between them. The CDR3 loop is CASSPPGSTEAFF. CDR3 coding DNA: TGTGCCAGCTCACCCCCAGGGAGTACTGAAGCTTTCTTT.

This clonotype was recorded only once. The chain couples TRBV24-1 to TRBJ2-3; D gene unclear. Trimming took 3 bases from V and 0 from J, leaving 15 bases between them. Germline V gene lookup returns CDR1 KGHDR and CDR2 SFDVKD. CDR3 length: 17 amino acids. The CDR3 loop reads CATSDPTYTRSTDTQYF. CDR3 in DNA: TGTGCCACCAGTGATCCCACATACACTCGTAGCACAGATACGCAGTATTTT.

Here the CDR3 DNA reads TGCGCCAGCAGCCGGGGGAGCGGGAGATTACGGGAGACCCAGTACTTC. As protein: CASSRGSGRLRETQYF. The rearrangement uses TRBV5-1 and TRBJ2-5; 8 bases line up with TRBD2. CDR3 length equals 16 residues. Germline V gives CDR1 SGHRS, CDR2 YFSETQ. V lost 4 bases to trimming and J lost 5 bases; unmatched junction nucleotides: 13.

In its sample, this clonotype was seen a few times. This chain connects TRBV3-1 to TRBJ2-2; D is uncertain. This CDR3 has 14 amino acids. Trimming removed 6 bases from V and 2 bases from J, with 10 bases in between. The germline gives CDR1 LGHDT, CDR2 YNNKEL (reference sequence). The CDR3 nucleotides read TGTGCCAGCAGAGGTGCAGCTAACACCGGGGAGCTGTTTTTT. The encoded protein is CASRGAANTGELFF.

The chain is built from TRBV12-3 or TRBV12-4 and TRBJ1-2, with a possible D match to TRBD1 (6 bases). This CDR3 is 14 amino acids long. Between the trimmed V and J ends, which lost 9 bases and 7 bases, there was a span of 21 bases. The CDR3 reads CASGSTGTFGGYTF. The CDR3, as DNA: TGTGCCAGTGGTTCAACAGGGACATTCGGTGGCTACACCTTC.

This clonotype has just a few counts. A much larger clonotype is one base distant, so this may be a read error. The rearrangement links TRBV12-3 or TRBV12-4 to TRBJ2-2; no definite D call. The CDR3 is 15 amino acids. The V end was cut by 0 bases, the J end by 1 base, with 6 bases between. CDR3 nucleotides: TGTGCCAGCAGTTTAGCGGGGTGGAACACCGGGGAGCTGTTTTTT. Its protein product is CASSLAGWNTGELFF.